This T cell receptor beta chain was recovered during a study of T cells expressing NK-cell markers (dated by TCRdb to 2019 to 2021). Background on the whole study: About eight donors provided sorted CD3+CD56+NKG2C+, CD3+CD56+NKG2C- and CD3+CD56-NKG2C+ T-cell subsets, whose TCR beta-chain repertoires were profiled. Libraries were sequenced as 2 x 150 bp reads on Illumina HiSeq 2000/2500, MiSeq or NextSeq. The eight sequenced donors were randomly selected healthy volunteers, three men and five women. Among the eight sequenced donors, seven were HCMV-seropositive and one was HCMV-seronegative. The research as a whole found: Those dominant clonotypes were again the most abundant among CD3+CD56-NKG2C+ cells in a few donors, at about 28.3-60.1%. In several donors, the dominant CD3+CD56+NKG2C+ clonotypes were found to rank among the top 10 CD8+ clonotypes and to make up about 1.0-7.5% of CD8+ T cells. It remained unclear whether the expanded NKG2C-expressing T cell clones were specific for HCMV antigens.

To note about this clonotype: It lacks a known antigen.

The sample was run on an Illumina HiSeq 2000. TCR beta cDNA libraries were prepared using 5'RACE template switching, which introduced a universal primer site and unique molecular identifiers. Priming for cDNA synthesis came from the TCR beta constant segment, and two successive PCR amplification steps followed. The published analysis was carried out like this. MIGEC handled demultiplexing of the reads and grouping by UMI, while MiTCR was used to assemble and quantify clonotypes. Only TCR cDNA sequences supported by at least two reads were kept to exclude erroneous sequences. The tcR package was used for downstream repertoire analysis, and clonotypes were matched between fractions using CDR3 nucleotide sequence together with V segment. VDJmatch was used to annotate antigen specificity against VDJdb, with one amino acid substitution allowed in CDR3. TCRdb reprocessed the reads; each CDR3 protein sequence makes one entry, and DNA is unavailable. For this entry, the V and J calls and clone size follow TCRdb and not the study's own pipeline. The record for this sample contains some 190,000 distinct CDR3 sequences. The ten largest account for 20% to 25% of the sample.

A commercial ELISA kit detecting HCMV-specific IgG in serum was used to determine HCMV serostatus. Peripheral blood mononuclear cells were isolated from blood by Ficoll density gradient centrifugation. Taken from the germline V gene (reference sequence), the CDR1 and CDR2 loops are MNHEY and SMNVEV. The CDR3 numbers 16 residues from cysteine through phenylalanine. The DNA is unrecorded. This clonotype was sampled from a man aged 18-75 years in good health. The sequenced material came from blood T cells: a sorted CD56 or NKG2C T cell subset, CD4+ or CD8+ T cells, or bulk PBMC T cells (not recorded which). The receptor chain draws on TRBV27 and TRBJ2-2; there is no DNA to check the TCRdb D call of TRBD2. The CDR3 region has the sequence CASSSIAGSGTGELFF.